What follows describes a single T cell receptor beta chain. The antigen is not known. This entry is derived from a study of vaccination and CD4 T cells after COVID-19. The assay that was used to sequence DNA from cultured CD4+ T cells was the Oncomine TCR Beta short-read assay. Genomic DNA was taken out of cultured CD4+ T cells by extraction. TCRdb ran MiXCR on the PCR reads and lists one entry per CDR3 protein. The data show more than 15,000 distinct CDR3 sequences, with roughly 24% seen just once and 7.8% held by the top ten. The sample's treatment: roughly 11-day PBMC culture with coronavirus spike peptide pools or control peptides (ViraFEST assay). Negative selection yielded CD4+ T cells from day-10 cultures. The CDR3 consists of 15 residues. Germline-derived CDR1 and CDR2 are LNHDA and SQIVND (reference sequence). Trimming left V 7 bases short and J 0 bases short, with 15 bases between.

Sequencing was carried out using cultured CD4+ T cells from blood. V is TRBV19 and J is TRBJ1-2; a weak D match, TRBD1 (6 bases). This TCR was recovered from a human donor with COVID-19. In DNA, the CDR3 is TGTGCCAGTAATACGGACAGATCTACTAACTATGGCTACACCTTC. It codes for CASNTDRSTNYGYTF.